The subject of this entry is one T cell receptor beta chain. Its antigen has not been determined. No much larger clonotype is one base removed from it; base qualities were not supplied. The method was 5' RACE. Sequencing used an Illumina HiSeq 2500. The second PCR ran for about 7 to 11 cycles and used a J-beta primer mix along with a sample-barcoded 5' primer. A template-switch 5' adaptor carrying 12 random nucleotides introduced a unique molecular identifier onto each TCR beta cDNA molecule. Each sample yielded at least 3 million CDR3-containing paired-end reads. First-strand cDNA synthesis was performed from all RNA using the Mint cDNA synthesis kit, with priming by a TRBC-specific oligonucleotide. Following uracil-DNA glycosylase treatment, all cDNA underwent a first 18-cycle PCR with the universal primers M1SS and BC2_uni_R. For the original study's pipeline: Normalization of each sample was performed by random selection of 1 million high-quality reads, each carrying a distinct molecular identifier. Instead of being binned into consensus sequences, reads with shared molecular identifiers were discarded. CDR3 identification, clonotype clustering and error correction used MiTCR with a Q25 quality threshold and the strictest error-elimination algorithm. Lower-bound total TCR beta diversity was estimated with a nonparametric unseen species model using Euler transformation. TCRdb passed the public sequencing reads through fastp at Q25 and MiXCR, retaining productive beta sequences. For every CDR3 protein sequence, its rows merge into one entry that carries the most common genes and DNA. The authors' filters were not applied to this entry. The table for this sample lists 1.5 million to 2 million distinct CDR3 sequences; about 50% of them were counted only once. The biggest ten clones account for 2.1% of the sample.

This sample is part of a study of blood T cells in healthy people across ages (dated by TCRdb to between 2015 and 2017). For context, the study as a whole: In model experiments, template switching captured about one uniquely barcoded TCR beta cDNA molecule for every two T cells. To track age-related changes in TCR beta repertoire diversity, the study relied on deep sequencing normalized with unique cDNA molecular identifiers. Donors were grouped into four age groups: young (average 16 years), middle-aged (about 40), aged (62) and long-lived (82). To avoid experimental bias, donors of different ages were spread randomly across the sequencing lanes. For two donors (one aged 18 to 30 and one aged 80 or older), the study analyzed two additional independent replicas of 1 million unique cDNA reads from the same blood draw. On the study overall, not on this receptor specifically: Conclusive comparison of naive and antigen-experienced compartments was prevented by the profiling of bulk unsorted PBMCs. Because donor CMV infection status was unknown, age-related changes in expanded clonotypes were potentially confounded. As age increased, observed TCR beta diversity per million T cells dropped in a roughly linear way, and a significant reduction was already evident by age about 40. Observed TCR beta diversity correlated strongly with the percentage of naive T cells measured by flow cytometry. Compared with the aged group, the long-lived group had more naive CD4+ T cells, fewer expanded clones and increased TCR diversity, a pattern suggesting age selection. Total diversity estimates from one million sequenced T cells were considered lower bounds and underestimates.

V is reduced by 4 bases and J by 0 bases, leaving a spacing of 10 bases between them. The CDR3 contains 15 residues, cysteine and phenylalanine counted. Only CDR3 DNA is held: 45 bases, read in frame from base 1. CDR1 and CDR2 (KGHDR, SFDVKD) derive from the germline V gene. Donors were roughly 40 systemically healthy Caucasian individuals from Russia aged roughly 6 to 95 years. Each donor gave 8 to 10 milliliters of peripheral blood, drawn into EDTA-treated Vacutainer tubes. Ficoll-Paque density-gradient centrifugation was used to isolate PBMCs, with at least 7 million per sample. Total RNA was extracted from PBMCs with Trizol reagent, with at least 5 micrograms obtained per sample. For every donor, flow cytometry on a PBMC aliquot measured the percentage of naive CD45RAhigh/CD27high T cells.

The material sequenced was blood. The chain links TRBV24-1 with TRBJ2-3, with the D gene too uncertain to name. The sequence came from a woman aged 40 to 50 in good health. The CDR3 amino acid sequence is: CATSDPAVSTDTQYF. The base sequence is TGTGCCACCAGTGACCCCGCGGTCAGCACAGATACGCAGTATTTT.